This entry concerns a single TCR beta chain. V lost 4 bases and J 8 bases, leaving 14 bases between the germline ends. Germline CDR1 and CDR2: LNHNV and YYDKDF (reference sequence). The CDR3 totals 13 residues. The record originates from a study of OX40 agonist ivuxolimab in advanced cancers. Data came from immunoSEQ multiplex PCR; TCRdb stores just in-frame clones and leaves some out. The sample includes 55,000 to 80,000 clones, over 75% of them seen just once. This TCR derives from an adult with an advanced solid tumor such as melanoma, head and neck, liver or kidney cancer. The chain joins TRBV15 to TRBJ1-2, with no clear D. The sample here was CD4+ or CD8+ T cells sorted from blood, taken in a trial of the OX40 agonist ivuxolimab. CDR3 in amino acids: CATSKGEDLGYTF. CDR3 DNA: TGTGCCACCAGCAAAGGAGAAGACCTCGGCTACACCTTC.